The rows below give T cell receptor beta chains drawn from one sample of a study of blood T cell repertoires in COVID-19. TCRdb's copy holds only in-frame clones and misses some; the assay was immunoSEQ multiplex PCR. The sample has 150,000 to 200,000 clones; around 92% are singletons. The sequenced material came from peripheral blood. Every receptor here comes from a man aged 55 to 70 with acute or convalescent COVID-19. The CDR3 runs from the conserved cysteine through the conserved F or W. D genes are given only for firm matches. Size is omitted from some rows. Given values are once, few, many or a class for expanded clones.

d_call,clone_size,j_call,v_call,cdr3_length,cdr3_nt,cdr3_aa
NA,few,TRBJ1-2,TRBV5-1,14,TGCGCCAGCAGCTTGGGTAGGGGCCCGCGAGGCTACACCTTC,CASSLGRGPRGYTF
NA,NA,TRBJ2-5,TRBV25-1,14,TGTGCCAGCAGTGATCTCCAGGGATCAGAGACCCAGTACTTC,CASSDLQGSETQYF
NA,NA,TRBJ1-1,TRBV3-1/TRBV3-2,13,TGTGCCAGCAGCCCCCTCCTGAACACTGAAGCTTTCTTT,CASSPLLNTEAFF
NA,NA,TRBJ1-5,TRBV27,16,TGTGCCAGCAGTTTATCTTCGGTTCTGGGCAATCAGCCCCAGCATTTT,CASSLSSVLGNQPQHF
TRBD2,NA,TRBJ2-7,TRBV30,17,TGTGCCTGGAGCAAGGCCCTACTAGCGGGGGCCCATGGTGTGCAGTACTTC,CAWSKALLAGAHGVQYF
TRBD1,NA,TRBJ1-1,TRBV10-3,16,TGTGCCATCGGCCGGACAGGGGGCGCATCGGACACTGAAGCTTTCTTT,CAIGRTGGASDTEAFF
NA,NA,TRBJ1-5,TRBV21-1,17,TGTGCCAGCAGCCCCCACCCCTACAGGTATTACAATCAGCCCCAGCATTTT,CASSPHPYRYYNQPQHF
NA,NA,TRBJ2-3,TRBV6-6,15,TGTGCCAGCAGTTACTCGTTGGCAGGGGGGGATACGCAGTATTTT,CASSYSLAGGDTQYF
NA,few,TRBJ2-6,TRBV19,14,TGTGCCAGTAGTTTTAATCAGGGGGCCAACGTCCTGACTTTC,CASSFNQGANVLTF
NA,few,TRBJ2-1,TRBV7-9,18,TGTGCCAGCAGAGAACAGGCTAAATCGAACGGCGGTCCGAATGAGCAGTTCTTC,CASREQAKSNGGPNEQFF
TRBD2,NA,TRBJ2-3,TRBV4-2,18,TGTGCCAGCAGCCAAGAGTTCCGACAGCGGGGGGGCCAGGGTACGCAGTATTTT,CASSQEFRQRGGQGTQYF
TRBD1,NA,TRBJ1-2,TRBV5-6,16,TGTGCCAGCAGCCCCCGTGAGGCAGGGGGTATGTATGGCTACACCTTC,CASSPREAGGMYGYTF
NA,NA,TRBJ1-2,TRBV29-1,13,TGCAGCGTTGAACACAGCTATAACTATGGCTACACCTTC,CSVEHSYNYGYTF
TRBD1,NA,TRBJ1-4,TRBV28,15,TGTGCCAGCAGCCGTGACAGGGTGTGGGGTGAAAAACTGTTTTTT,CASSRDRVWGEKLFF
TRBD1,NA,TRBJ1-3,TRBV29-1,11,TGCAGCGGGGGGACAGTCAACACCATATATTTT,CSGGTVNTIYF
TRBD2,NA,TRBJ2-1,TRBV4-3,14,TGCGCCAGCAGCCAGGCAGCGGGGGGAAATGAGCAGTTCTTC,CASSQAAGGNEQFF
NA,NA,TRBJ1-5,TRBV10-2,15,TGCGCCAGCAGAAAAGAGGGAATCAGCAATCAGCCCCAGCATTTT,CASRKEGISNQPQHF
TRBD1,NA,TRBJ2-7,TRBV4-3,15,TGCGCCAGCAGCCAGGCTACTACAGGGGGCTACGAGCAGTACTTC,CASSQATTGGYEQYF
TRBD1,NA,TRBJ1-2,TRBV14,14,TGTGCCAGCAGCCACAGGACAGGGAACTATGGCTACACCTTC,CASSHRTGNYGYTF
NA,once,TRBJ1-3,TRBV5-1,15,TGCGCCAGCAGCCAGGACCCAGGGTCTGGAAACACCATATATTTT,CASSQDPGSGNTIYF
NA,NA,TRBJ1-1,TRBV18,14,TGTGCCAGCTCACCACAGAGTATGAACACTGAAGCTTTCTTT,CASSPQSMNTEAFF
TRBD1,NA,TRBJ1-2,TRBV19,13,TGTGCCAGTAGTGCGGACAGGGAGTATGGCTACACCTTC,CASSADREYGYTF